Below, 29 T cell receptor beta chains from the same sample are listed, as sequenced in a study of OX40 agonist ivuxolimab in advanced cancers. Libraries were prepared by immunoSEQ multiplex PCR; TCRdb keeps only in-frame clonotypes and omits some of them. The sample includes over 60,000 clones, 90% to 95% seen only once; the top ten take approximately 14%. This sample comprised CD4+ or CD8+ T cells sorted from blood, obtained in a trial of the OX40 agonist ivuxolimab. These receptors were taken from an adult with an advanced solid tumor such as melanoma, head and neck, liver or kidney cancer.

The gene calls are TRBV27 and TRBJ2-7; perhaps D is TRBD1 or TRBD2 (5 bases each). Germline CDR1 is MNHEY and CDR2 is SMNVEV (reference sequence). The germline V and J ends were trimmed by 9 bases and 0 bases, with 24 bases remaining between them. This CDR3 region has 17 residues. The CDR3 region is CASSGPMGTRGSYEQYF. CDR3 bases: TGTGCCAGTTCAGGGCCCATGGGGACGAGAGGCTCCTACGAGCAGTACTTC.

The rearrangement uses TRBV11-2 and TRBJ2-1; TRBD2 is a possible D gene (5 bases). The V end lost 0 bases, the J end lost 0 bases, and 21 bases lay between the germline ends. There are 20 residues in the CDR3. CDR1 SGHAT and CDR2 FQNNGV come from the germline V gene. This chain's CDR3 is CASSLDPLALAVSSYNEQFF. The CDR3 coding sequence is TGTGCCAGCAGCTTAGACCCTCTGGCTCTAGCAGTGAGCTCCTACAATGAGCAGTTCTTC.

CDR3 loop: CASSAWGESTDTQYF. The CDR3 bases are TGTGCCAGCAGTGCTTGGGGGGAAAGCACAGATACGCAGTATTTT. The V gene is TRBV6-4, the J gene TRBJ2-3; weak D call: TRBD2 (6 bases). The V and J ends lost 4 bases and 0 bases respectively, with 11 bases between them. The CDR3 runs to 15 residues. Germline-derived CDR1 and CDR2 are MRHNA and SNTAGT.

CDR3 sequence (DNA): TGCGCCAGCAGCCAAGATAGAGGGACAGGGAGATTTAGCACAGATACGCAGTATTTT. Encoded protein: CASSQDRGTGRFSTDTQYF. The rearrangement links TRBV4-1 to TRBJ2-3; 9 positions agree with TRBD1. The CDR3 runs 19 residues. The V segment lost 0 bases and the J segment 0 bases; nucleotides outside the gene matches: 10. Germline V CDR1 and CDR2: MGHRA, YSYEKL.

This chain links TRBV6-5 with TRBJ2-2; D gene uncertain. Germline V gene sequence: CDR1 MNHEY, CDR2 SVGAGI. The CDR3 loop spans 14 amino acids. Trimming removed 2 bases from V and 0 bases from J, with 4 bases in between. The CDR3 region has the DNA TGTGCCAGCAGTTACGGCGCGAACACCGGGGAGCTGTTTTTT. Protein: CASSYGANTGELFF.

The genes are TRBV6-5 and TRBJ1-5; D is unresolved. The CDR3 contains 15 residues. V was shortened by 0 bases and J by 3 bases, with 9 bases between the two germline ends. Germline V gene lookup returns CDR1 MNHEY and CDR2 SVGAGI. Here the CDR3 reads CASSYSAAINQPQHF. CDR3 coding DNA: TGTGCCAGCAGTTACTCGGCAGCAATCAATCAGCCCCAGCATTTT.

V gene TRBV6-1 combines with J gene TRBJ2-1; D not certain. This CDR3 contains 16 residues. Trimming cost V 3 bases and J 5 bases, with 17 bases left between them. Germline CDR1 reads MNHNS; CDR2 reads SASEGT. The CDR3 loop reads CASSDWARGQDNEQFF. CDR3 coding DNA: TGTGCCAGCAGTGATTGGGCGCGTGGGCAAGACAATGAGCAGTTCTTC.

The chain joins TRBV7-3 to TRBJ2-7; D perhaps matches TRBD2 (6 bases). With 5 bases removed from V and 2 bases from J, the gap between germline ends came to 13 bases. The CDR3 length is 14 residues. CDR1 is SGHTA and CDR2 is FQGTGA in the germline V gene. The CDR3 nucleotides are TGTGCCAGCAGCACGGCGGGACGGCCCTACGAGCAGTACTTC. This sequence encodes CASSTAGRPYEQYF.

The chain links TRBV4-1 to TRBJ1-2; D is ambiguous. The CDR3 loop spans 12 amino acids. The ends were cut back, 0 bases at V and 8 bases at J, with 7 bases in the middle. The germline V gene encodes CDR1 MGHRA and CDR2 YSYEKL. As DNA, the CDR3 is TGCGCCAGCAGCCAAGATGTGGGGGGCTACACCTTC. Encoded protein: CASSQDVGGYTF.

V usage is TRBV4-2 and J usage is TRBJ2-7, with a tentative D call TRBD2 (5 bases). The CDR3 runs 16 residues. Trimming shortened V by 4 bases and J by 7 bases, and 23 bases separated the two germline ends. Germline V CDR1 and CDR2: LGHNA, YNFKEQ. CDR3 amino acids: CASSPLEWGVEREQYF. The CDR3 DNA follows: TGTGCCAGCAGCCCCCTTGAATGGGGAGTGGAGAGAGAGCAGTACTTC.

This clone was seen once. The rearrangement links TRBV4-1 to TRBJ1-1; 7 bases are shared with TRBD1. J lost 2 bases, V lost 3 bases, and 6 bases had no gene match. In germline, CDR1 is MGHRA, CDR2 YSYEKL. There are 15 residues in the CDR3. DNA for the CDR3: TGCGCCAGCAGCCACTTACAGGGGTCTAACACTGAAGCTTTCTTT. Residues: CASSHLQGSNTEAFF.

This chain uses TRBV6-5 with TRBJ2-7, with unresolved D. V was shortened by 0 bases and J by 3 bases, with 9 bases between the two germline ends. The V gene's germline CDR1 is MNHEY and CDR2 SVGAGI. The CDR3 has 14 residues. CDR3 amino acids: CASSYSTAIYEQYF. CDR3 sequence (DNA): TGTGCCAGCAGTTACTCGACGGCTATCTACGAGCAGTACTTC.

J is TRBJ1-5 and V is TRBV6-5; D is ambiguous. CDR1 and CDR2 from the germline V gene are MNHEY and SVGAGI. Between the trimmed V and J ends, which lost 6 bases and 0 bases, there was a span of 6 bases. This CDR3 contains 13 residues. The CDR3 spells CASRRFSNQPQHF. The CDR3 DNA reads as TGTGCCAGCAGGCGGTTTAGCAATCAGCCCCAGCATTTT.

J is TRBJ2-3 and V is TRBV9; D not certain. The V gene lost 4 bases and the J gene lost 0 bases, with 3 bases spanning the gap. CDR1 SGDLS and CDR2 YYNGEE come from the germline V gene. The CDR3 has 12 residues. The CDR3 bases are TGTGCCAGCAGCCTAAGCACAGATACGCAGTATTTT. Its translation is CASSLSTDTQYF.

The chain is built from TRBV7-2 and TRBJ2-7, with 9 bases aligning to TRBD2. The V gene's germline CDR1 is SGHTA and CDR2 FQGNSA. This CDR3 is built from 15 residues. Unmatched junction bases numbered 14, after V lost 7 bases and J lost 7 bases. Here the CDR3 reads CASTPWVAGALEQYF. In nucleotides, the CDR3 is TGTGCCAGCACCCCGTGGGTAGCGGGAGCGCTTGAGCAGTACTTC. The whole variable domain, filled in from reference TRBV7-2 and TRBJ2-7, reads GAGVSQSPSNKVTEKGKDVELRCDPISGHTALYWYRQSLGQGLEFLIYFQGNSAPDKSGLPSDRFSAERTGGSVSTLTIQRTQQEDSAVYLCASTPWVAGALEQYFGPGTRLTVT.

The chain couples TRBV25-1 to TRBJ2-1; possibly TRBD1 for D (5 bases). V gave up 4 bases and J gave up 2 bases, with 18 bases separating them. CDR1 is MGHDK, CDR2 SYGVNS, per germline. The CDR3 length is 17 residues. This chain's CDR3 is CASSATLLRAAYNEQFF. In DNA form, the CDR3 reads TGTGCCAGCAGTGCGACCCTCCTCAGGGCGGCCTACAATGAGCAGTTCTTC.

The chain combines TRBV14 with TRBJ2-3; 10 bases match TRBD2. Germline CDR1 is SGHDN and CDR2 is FVKESK. V lost 5 bases to trimming and J lost 5 bases; unmatched junction nucleotides: 7. The CDR3 covers 15 residues. The CDR3 DNA reads TGTGCCAGCAGCACCTTCAGCGGGGGGGGAGATACGCAGTATTTT. Protein: CASSTFSGGGDTQYF.

This chain connects TRBV5-6 to TRBJ2-1; TRBD2 might be the D (6 bases). Germline lookup yields CDR1 SGHDT and CDR2 YYEEEE. The CDR3 is 12 amino acids. V was clipped by 2 bases and J by 8 bases, with 8 bases between them. The CDR3 sequence: CASSFLADEQFF. The CDR3 nucleotides read TGTGCCAGCAGCTTTTTAGCGGATGAGCAGTTCTTC.

The chain couples TRBV9 to TRBJ2-3; no firm D call. V gave up 0 bases and J gave up 1 base, with 6 bases separating them. Germline V CDR1 and CDR2: SGDLS, YYNGEE. CDR3 length: 14 residues. CDR3 nucleotide sequence: TGTGCCAGCAGCGTAGGAAGGGGCACAGATACGCAGTATTTT. Translated, it gives CASSVGRGTDTQYF.

V usage is TRBV6-4 and J usage is TRBJ1-5; no clear D gene. Germline assignment: CDR1 MRHNA and CDR2 SNTAGT. The CDR3 is 18 amino acids. V was trimmed by 6 bases and J by 2 bases, leaving 23 bases between them. CDR3: CASSPPLFVGEGNQPQHF. In nucleotides, the CDR3 is TGTGCCAGCAGCCCCCCCTTATTTGTGGGCGAGGGCAATCAGCCCCAGCATTTT.

This chain uses TRBV29-1 with TRBJ2-3; maybe TRBD1 (6 bases). The CDR3 is 15 amino acids. The germline V gene encodes CDR1 SQVTM and CDR2 ANQGSEA. V was pared by 0 bases and J by 2 bases, with 12 bases between. The CDR3 DNA reads as TGCAGCGTTGAAGATGGCAGGGGCGACACAGATACGCAGTATTTT. Translation: CSVEDGRGDTDTQYF.

This chain uses TRBV30 with TRBJ2-6; D is unclear. The CDR3 extends over 14 amino acids. CDR1 is GTSNPN and CDR2 is SVGIG in the germline V gene (reference sequence). The ends were cut back, 5 bases at V and 2 bases at J, with 10 bases in the middle. This chain's CDR3 is CAWGIGAGANVLTF. CDR3 bases: TGTGCCTGGGGGATTGGGGCTGGGGCCAACGTCCTGACTTTC.

The V and J genes are TRBV29-1 and TRBJ1-2, with a weak D call TRBD1 (6 bases). Trimming left V 7 bases short and J 0 bases short, with 15 bases between. The CDR3 covers 14 residues. Germline V lookup: CDR1 SQVTM, CDR2 ANQGSEA. The CDR3 loop reads CSAETGLANYGYTF. CDR3 sequence (DNA): TGCAGCGCTGAGACAGGACTAGCTAACTATGGCTACACCTTC.

The chain uses TRBV15 and TRBJ2-1; the match to TRBD2 covers 11 bases. The V gene's germline CDR1 is LNHNV and CDR2 YYDKDF (reference sequence). The CDR3 runs to 15 residues. V trimming: 5 bases; J trimming: 2 bases; junction bases outside the gene matches: 2. As DNA, the CDR3 is TGTGCCACCAGCGGTAGCGGGAGGGCCTACAATGAGCAGTTCTTC. Its translation: CATSGSGRAYNEQFF.

The genes are TRBV4-3 and TRBJ2-7; D tentatively reads TRBD1 or TRBD2 (5 bases each). Germline V gene data show CDR1 as LGHNA and CDR2 as YSLEER. The CDR3 totals 15 residues. V was cut by 0 bases and J by 3 bases, with 12 bases left in between. The CDR3 nucleotides are TGCGCCAGCAGCCAAGATGCAGGGACCGACTACGAGCAGTACTTC. Translation: CASSQDAGTDYEQYF.

The V and J genes are TRBV9 and TRBJ1-3; the D gene is possibly TRBD1 (6 bases). Deletions cut 0 bases from V and 4 bases from J, with 8 bases between. Germline CDR1 and CDR2: SGDLS and YYNGEE. The CDR3 contains 14 residues. The CDR3 sequence is CASSVAGDGNTIYF. In DNA, the CDR3 is TGTGCCAGCAGCGTAGCAGGGGACGGAAACACCATATATTTT.

This clone was seen only once. The sample has other DNA sequences that encode this CDR3 too. This chain uses TRBV27 with TRBJ2-1, with D possibly being TRBD2 (5 bases). Between the trimmed V and J ends, which lost 3 bases and 7 bases, there was a span of 7 bases. The CDR3 has 12 amino acids. The germline V gene encodes CDR1 MNHEY and CDR2 SMNVEV (reference sequence). CDR3 DNA sequence: TGTGCCAGCAGTTTCGGCGGGAATGAGCAGTTCTTC. This codes for CASSFGGNEQFF.

The chain is built from TRBV9 and TRBJ1-4; 7 bases line up with TRBD1. J gave up 7 bases and V 3 bases, and 6 bases lay outside the gene matches. The CDR3 runs to 14 residues. Germline-derived CDR1 and CDR2 are SGDLS and YYNGEE. The chain's CDR3 is CASSADREGEKLFF. The CDR3, as DNA: TGTGCCAGCAGCGCCGACAGGGAAGGTGAAAAACTGTTTTTT.

The J gene is TRBJ1-1, the V gene TRBV19, with D unresolved. Trimming stripped 5 bases from V and 7 bases from J, with 14 bases between. This CDR3 comprises 13 residues. The V gene's germline CDR1 is LNHDA and CDR2 SQIVND (reference sequence). CDR3 residues: CASSLGSTGEAFF. The DNA of the CDR3 is TGTGCCAGTAGTCTGGGAAGTACGGGTGAAGCTTTCTTT.